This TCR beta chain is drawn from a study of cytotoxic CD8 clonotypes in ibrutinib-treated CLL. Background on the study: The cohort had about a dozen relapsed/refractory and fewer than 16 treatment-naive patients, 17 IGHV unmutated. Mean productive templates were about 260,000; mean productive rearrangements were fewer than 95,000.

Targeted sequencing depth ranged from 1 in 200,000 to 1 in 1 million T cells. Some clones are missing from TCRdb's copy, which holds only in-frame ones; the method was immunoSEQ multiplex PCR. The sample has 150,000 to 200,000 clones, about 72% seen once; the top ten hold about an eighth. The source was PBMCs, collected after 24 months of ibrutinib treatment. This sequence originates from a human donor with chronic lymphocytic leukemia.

CDR3 region: CASKRGPGQETQYF. CDR3 sequence (DNA): TGTGCCAGCAAGAGGGGCCCGGGGCAAGAGACCCAGTACTTC. This chain links TRBV6-1 with TRBJ2-5; TRBD1 or TRBD2 may be the D gene (5 bases each). Per germline, CDR1 MNHNS and CDR2 SASEGT. The CDR3 loop spans 14 amino acids. V lost 7 bases and J 2 bases, leaving 14 bases between the germline ends.